What follows is one T cell receptor beta chain and its context. Additional DNA sequences in this sample encode the identical CDR3. The data were obtained in a study of blood T cell repertoires in COVID-19. Study context: The origin of the acute and convalescent COVID-19 samples was the United States, Italy and Spain.

Trimming pared 1 base from V and 0 bases from J, leaving 5 bases between. CDR3 length: 14 amino acids. Germline V gene sequence: CDR1 SGDLS, CDR2 YYNGEE. The method was immunoSEQ multiplex PCR; TCRdb's version includes in-frame clones alone and lacks a portion of them. The sample consists of around 380,000 clones, 80% to 90% of them appearing once. Participant age was about 18 to 95 years, and participants resided in fewer than 25 US areas. This sequence joins TRBV9 and TRBJ2-1; no clear D gene. Source material: PBMCs or T cells enriched from blood (not recorded which). This TCR derives from a young man who had recovered from COVID-19. DNA for the CDR3: TGTGCCAGCAGCGTATCTAGCTCCTACAATGAGCAGTTCTTC. Its protein is CASSVSSSYNEQFF.